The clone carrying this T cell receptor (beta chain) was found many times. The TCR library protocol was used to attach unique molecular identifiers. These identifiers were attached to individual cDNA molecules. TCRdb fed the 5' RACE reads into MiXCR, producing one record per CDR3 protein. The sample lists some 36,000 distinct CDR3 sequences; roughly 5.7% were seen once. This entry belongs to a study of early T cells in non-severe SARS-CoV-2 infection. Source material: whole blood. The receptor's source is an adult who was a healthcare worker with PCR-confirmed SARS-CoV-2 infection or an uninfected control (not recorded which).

The CDR3 DNA sequence: TGTGCCAGCAGCCAAGTATCAGGGAGGGATGGCTACACCTTC. Amino acid sequence: CASSQVSGRDGYTF. The rearrangement uses TRBV4-2 and TRBJ1-2, with D perhaps matching TRBD1 (5 bases). Deletions cut 1 base from V and 6 bases from J, with 12 bases between. Germline CDR1 reads LGHNA; CDR2 reads YNFKEQ. This CDR3 is 14 amino acids long.